Below, one TCR beta chain is given with its context. This clone was picked up a small number of times. This clone's antigen is unknown. Base qualities were left out, and no much larger clone turns up one base away. This sample is part of a study of OX40 agonist ivuxolimab in advanced cancers. For the wider study: Ivuxolimab was an agonistic, fully human IgG2 monoclonal antibody directed against OX40 (CD134), a costimulatory receptor. Intravenous ivuxolimab was administered to patients every 2 weeks at six dose levels: 0.01, 0.1, 0.3, 1.5, 3 and 10 mg/kg. Among the approximately 50 dose-escalation patients, 19 had hepatocellular carcinoma, about 15 melanoma, 9 renal cell carcinoma and 9 head and neck cancer. In the dose-escalation cohort, approximately 82% of patients were male, and the mean age was approximately 60 years, with a range of about 23 to 90. Patients were allowed to have had prior anti-PD-1, anti-PD-L1 or anti-CTLA-4 therapy, and 40% of the dose-escalation patients had been treated with checkpoint inhibitors. Three dose-escalation patients achieved partial responses, one with hepatocellular carcinoma and two with cutaneous melanoma. The purpose of peripheral TCRbeta sequencing was to test whether ivuxolimab changed TCR sequence diversity and led to clonal T-cell expansion. The paper describes the monotherapy dose-escalation part (N of about 47 patients) of the phase I trial of ivuxolimab.

Paper-wide results and their limitations: At doses of 0.1 to 3.0 mg/kg, clonal expansion of both CD4+ and CD8+ blood T cells was observed from baseline to week 6. Low levels of normalized T-cell clonal expansion were also seen in some nonresponding patients. In partial responders in the 0.1-3.0 mg/kg groups, normalized peripheral clonal expansion was found to be among the lowest, especially among CD8+ T cells. After ivuxolimab, more expanded clones were found on average in CD8+ T cells than in CD4+ T cells. Which antigens the clonally expanded peripheral T cells were specific for was not determined.

Genomic DNA was extracted from sorted cells for sequencing of the TCRbeta CDR3 region. TCRbeta CDR3 regions were sequenced using the immunoSEQ Assay. This immuneACCESS table, as held by TCRdb, lists in-frame sequences with V and J called but not all clones. Of the missing ones, under half trace to an unresolved V gene in checked studies; the others have no known cause. A total of about 80,000 clones appear in this sample, roughly 87% of them only once. The ten largest clones represent 0.25% to 0.4% of the sample. The CDR3, cysteine through phenylalanine, is 15 amino acids long. The sequence is cut down to CDR3 DNA, 45 bases in frame from base 1. V was cut back by 0 bases and J by 0 bases, leaving a gap of 9 bases between them. CDR1 and CDR2 are drawn from the germline V gene: SGDLS, YYNGEE. The trial excluded patients who had a history of autoimmune disease or were on systemic immunosuppression. Peripheral blood for TCR sequencing was collected from all dose cohorts at baseline, on cycle 4 day 1, and on cycle 7 day 1. Samples were obtained from an open-label, multicenter, first-in-human phase I dose-escalation trial of ivuxolimab. The trial enrolled adults with locally advanced or metastatic head and neck squamous cell, hepatocellular, melanoma or renal cell carcinoma. Before TCR sequencing, CD4+ T cells and CD8+ T cells were sorted from peripheral blood as separate populations.

This sample comprised CD4+ or CD8+ T cells sorted from blood, obtained in a trial of the OX40 agonist ivuxolimab. The sequence derives from an adult with an advanced solid tumor such as melanoma, head and neck, liver or kidney cancer. The V and J genes are TRBV9 and TRBJ1-1, with the D segment identity uncertain. DNA sequence: TGTGCCAGCAGCGTAGACCCAGGCATGAACACTGAAGCTTTCTTT. Its amino acids are CASSVDPGMNTEAFF.